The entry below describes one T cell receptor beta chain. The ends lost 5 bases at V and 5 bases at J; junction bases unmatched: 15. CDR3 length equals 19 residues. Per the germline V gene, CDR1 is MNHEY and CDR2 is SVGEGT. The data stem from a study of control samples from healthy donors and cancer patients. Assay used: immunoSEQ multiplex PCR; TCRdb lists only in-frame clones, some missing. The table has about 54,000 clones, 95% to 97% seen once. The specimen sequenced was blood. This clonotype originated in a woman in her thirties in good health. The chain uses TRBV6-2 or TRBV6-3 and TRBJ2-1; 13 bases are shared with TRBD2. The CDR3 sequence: CASSRLTSGRASVNNEQFF. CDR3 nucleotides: TGTGCCAGCAGTCGGCTTACTAGCGGGAGGGCCTCAGTGAACAATGAGCAGTTCTTC.